These 20 T cell receptor beta chains were all obtained from the same sample, sequenced in a study of T-cell memory formation after mild COVID-19. Using its own MiXCR run on the 5' RACE reads, TCRdb lists one record per CDR3 protein. The sample yields hundreds of thousands of distinct CDR3 sequences, less than 25% seen once. Sequencing was carried out using PBMCs or a T cell subset sorted from them (not recorded which). The receptors stem from an adult woman who had mild COVID-19 (a few samples of this study predate the infection). Cell type and time point are not known.

The gene calls are TRBV28 and TRBJ1-1; TRBD1 agrees at 9 bases. Trimming cost V 1 base and J 4 bases; bases outside gene matches: 13. Germline V gives CDR1 MDHEN, CDR2 SYDVKM. This CDR3 contains 18 residues. As DNA, the CDR3 is TGTGCCAGCAGTTTATATTGGGGTGAAGAACAGGGGGCCACTGAAGCTTTCTTT. Its translation is CASSLYWGEEQGATEAFF.

This clonotype has a handful of counts. The chain couples TRBV27 to TRBJ1-6, with 10 bases aligning to TRBD1. The CDR3 sequence is 14 residues long. Germline V gene lookup returns CDR1 MNHEY and CDR2 SMNVEV (reference sequence). The J segment lost 9 bases and the V segment lost 7 bases, leaving 6 bases of the junction unmatched. CDR3 nucleotides: TGTGCCAGCACCTCGACAGGGGGCATTTCACCCCTCCACTTT. As protein: CASTSTGGISPLHF.

In this sample, this clonotype turned up once. Since the CDR3 does not end with the conserved phenylalanine or tryptophan, this likely comes from a read error. V and J are TRBV30 and TRBJ1-1, with D possibly being TRBD1 (6 bases). The CDR3 contains 11 residues. V lost 4 bases and J lost 11, with 14 bases in between. From germline, CDR1 is GTSNPN and CDR2 SVGIG (reference sequence). CDR3 DNA: TGTGCCTGGATTCAAGGGGGAAACGCTTTCTCT. Protein: CAWIQGGNAFS.

J is TRBJ1-1 and V is TRBV6-2 or TRBV6-3; no definite D call. Germline V gene sequence: CDR1 MNHEY, CDR2 SVGEGT. This CDR3 has 15 residues. Trimming removed 4 bases at V and 5 bases at J, with 17 bases between. The CDR3 region has the DNA TGTGCCAGCAGTTCCTTCCTGGGGAGTAGTACTGAAGCTTTCTTT. Protein: CASSSFLGSSTEAFF.

V is TRBV7-2 and J is TRBJ2-7; D is undetermined. Looked up from germline, CDR1 is SGHTA and CDR2 is FQGNSA. The germline V and J ends were trimmed by 7 bases and 5 bases, with 21 bases remaining between them. The CDR3 has 15 amino acids. CDR3 in DNA: TGTGCCAGCAACCACGGCGGAAAGGGAACCCACGAGCAGTACTTC. Translated, it gives CASNHGGKGTHEQYF. The complete variable domain, with remaining parts taken from reference TRBV7-2 and TRBJ2-7, reads GAGVSQSPSNKVTEKGKDVELRCDPISGHTALYWYRQSLGQGLEFLIYFQGNSAPDKSGLPSDRFSAERTGGSVSTLTIQRTQQEDSAVYLCASNHGGKGTHEQYFGPGTRLTVT.

This clonotype was recorded many times. This rearrangement joins TRBV11-2 to TRBJ2-7; D gene ambiguous. CDR3 length: 15 residues. V dropped 2 bases and J dropped 0 bases, with 11 bases sitting between them. CDR1 and CDR2 (germline): SGHAT, FQNNGV. CDR3 in amino acids: CASSLLTIPSYEQYF. The CDR3 DNA follows: TGTGCCAGCAGCTTATTAACCATCCCCTCCTACGAGCAGTACTTC.

The chain joins TRBV5-1 to TRBJ2-3; no firm D call. Germline V gene sequence: CDR1 SGHRS, CDR2 YFSETQ. Trimming took 4 bases from V and 5 from J, leaving 11 bases between them. This CDR3 region has 13 residues. The CDR3 sequence: CASSPDREDTQYF. The CDR3 bases are TGCGCCAGCAGCCCTGACCGAGAAGATACGCAGTATTTT.

This clonotype appeared a few times. In DNA form, the CDR3 reads TGCGCCAGCAGCCAAGAGGGAGGACAGGAGGGCAATGAGCAGTTCTTC. Its translation is CASSQEGGQEGNEQFF. The chain links TRBV4-1 to TRBJ2-1, with D perhaps TRBD1 (7 bases). This CDR3 is built from 16 residues. Germline-derived CDR1 and CDR2 are MGHRA and YSYEKL. Trimming cost V 0 bases and J 6 bases, with 15 bases left between them.

The V and J genes are TRBV29-1 and TRBJ1-2; 10 nucleotides match TRBD1. CDR3 size: 13 residues. The V segment lost 7 bases and the J segment 6 bases; nucleotides outside the gene matches: 8. Germline-derived CDR1 and CDR2 are SQVTM and ANQGSEA. CDR3 sequence reads: CSARDRGGDGYTF. CDR3 DNA sequence: TGCAGCGCCAGGGACAGGGGTGGAGATGGCTACACCTTC.

This clonotype has a handful of counts. This chain links TRBV3-1 with TRBJ1-1, with D uncertain. CDR1 is LGHDT and CDR2 is YNNKEL in the germline V gene (reference sequence). CDR3 size: 14 residues. The V end was cut by 1 base, the J end by 4 bases, with 10 bases between. CDR3 sequence: CASSQVGSSTEAFF. The CDR3, as DNA: TGTGCCAGCAGCCAAGTAGGTTCGTCCACTGAAGCTTTCTTT.

This rearrangement joins TRBV7-9 to TRBJ1-1; TRBD1 is a possible D gene (5 bases). The ends were cut back, 2 bases at V and 3 bases at J, with 10 bases in the middle. The CDR3 sequence is 14 residues long. The germline CDR1 and CDR2 sequences are SEHNR and FQNEAQ (reference sequence). CDR3 coding DNA: TGTGCCAGCAGCTTACACCGGGGGGACACTGAAGCTTTCTTT. Its translation is CASSLHRGDTEAFF.

This clonotype was recorded a few times. This chain links TRBV10-3 with TRBJ1-5; D not resolved. The CDR3 loop spans 12 amino acids. Looked up from germline, CDR1 is ENHRY and CDR2 is SYGVKD. The V end was cut by 6 bases, the J end by 6 bases, with 9 bases between. The CDR3 DNA sequence: TGTGCCATCAGGCGGGAAGGTCAGCCCCAGCATTTT. As protein: CAIRREGQPQHF.

This clonotype was observed a few times. The J gene is TRBJ1-2, the V gene TRBV2, with D possibly matching TRBD1 (5 bases). CDR1 and CDR2 from the germline V gene are SNHLY and FYNNEI. V was shortened by 6 bases and J by 5 bases, with 13 bases between the two germline ends. This CDR3 has 13 amino acids. The CDR3 spells CASRETAIYGYTF. The DNA for the CDR3 is TGTGCCAGCAGGGAGACAGCTATATATGGCTACACCTTC.

This clonotype was counted between two and nine times. The V gene is TRBV10-3, the J gene TRBJ2-3; D ambiguous. Per germline, CDR1 ENHRY and CDR2 SYGVKD. This CDR3 contains 12 residues. V shed 2 bases and J shed 4 bases, with 4 bases lying between them. CDR3 loop: CAISETADTQYF. CDR3 bases: TGTGCCATCAGTGAGACGGCAGATACGCAGTATTTT.

This clonotype was recorded at least ten times. V gene TRBV5-5 combines with J gene TRBJ2-3; 9 bases are shared with TRBD1. Unmatched junction bases numbered 7, after V lost 1 base and J lost 4 bases. Germline lookup yields CDR1 SGHKS and CDR2 YYEKEE (reference sequence). The CDR3 is 16 amino acids. In nucleotides, the CDR3 is TGTGCCAGCAGCTTGAGGGGGGGACAGGGAGCAGATACGCAGTATTTT. Amino acids: CASSLRGGQGADTQYF.

The rearrangement uses TRBV5-1 and TRBJ1-1; D perhaps matches TRBD1 (5 bases). The CDR3 runs 19 residues. Looked up from germline, CDR1 is SGHRS and CDR2 is YFSETQ. The V and J ends lost 2 bases and 2 bases respectively, with 25 bases between them. Here the CDR3 reads CASSLPQGFHPNSNTEAFF. CDR3 nucleotides: TGCGCCAGCAGCTTACCTCAGGGATTCCACCCCAACTCCAACACTGAAGCTTTCTTT. Full variable domain (outside the CDR3, taken from reference TRBV5-1 and TRBJ1-1): KAGVTQTPRYLIKTRGQQVTLSCSPISGHRSVSWYQQTPGQGLQFLFEYFSETQRNKGNFPGRFSGRQFSNSRSEMNVSTLELGDSALYLCASSLPQGFHPNSNTEAFFGQGTRLTVV.

This clonotype was seen more than once but under ten times. The V and J genes are TRBV29-1 and TRBJ2-7, with 11 bases fitting TRBD2. CDR1 is SQVTM and CDR2 is ANQGSEA in the germline V gene. The CDR3 runs 15 residues. V was clipped by 6 bases and J by 0 bases; unmatched bases: 7. The CDR3 here is CSVRPGTSGSYEQYF. The CDR3 DNA reads TGCAGCGTCCGACCTGGGACTAGCGGCTCCTACGAGCAGTACTTC.

The chain employs TRBV7-6 and TRBJ2-7; D is unclear. The V gene lost 1 base and the J gene lost 6 bases, with 7 bases spanning the gap. The germline gives CDR1 SGHVS, CDR2 FNYEAQ. This CDR3 contains 12 residues. In nucleotides, the CDR3 is TGTGCCAGCAGCTTAGGGCAGTCCGAGCAGTACTTC. Its translation: CASSLGQSEQYF.

This clonotype was observed at least ten times. The rearrangement joins TRBV11-2 to TRBJ1-1, with D hard to call. CDR1 is SGHAT, CDR2 FQNNGV, per germline. The CDR3 covers 12 residues. The germline V and J ends were trimmed by 2 bases and 7 bases, with 8 bases remaining between them. This CDR3 is CASSLRALEAFF. The DNA of the CDR3 is TGTGCCAGCAGCTTAAGGGCCCTTGAAGCTTTCTTT.

The chain combines TRBV6-1 with TRBJ2-2; D may be TRBD1 (6 bases). Trimming removed 8 bases from V and 0 bases from J, with 16 bases in between. Looked up from germline, CDR1 is MNHNS and CDR2 is SASEGT. This CDR3 is built from 16 residues. CDR3 DNA sequence: TGTGCCAGCGGCCAGAGCAGACAGGCGAACACCGGGGAGCTGTTTTTT. Translated: CASGQSRQANTGELFF.